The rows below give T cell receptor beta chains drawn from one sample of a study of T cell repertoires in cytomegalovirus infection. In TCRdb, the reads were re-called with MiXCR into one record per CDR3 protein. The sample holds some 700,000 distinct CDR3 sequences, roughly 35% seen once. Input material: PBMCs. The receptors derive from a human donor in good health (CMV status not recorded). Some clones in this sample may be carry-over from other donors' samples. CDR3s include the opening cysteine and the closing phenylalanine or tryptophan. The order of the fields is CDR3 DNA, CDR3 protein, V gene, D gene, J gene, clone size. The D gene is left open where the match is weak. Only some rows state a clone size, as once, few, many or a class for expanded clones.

CDR3nt: TGTGCCAGCAGCTCAAAAACTAGCGGGGGAGGGGGGACCCAGTACTTC
CDR3aa: CASSSKTSGGGGTQYF
v_gene: TRBV11-2
d_gene: TRBD2
j_gene: TRBJ2-5
abundance: few

CDR3nt: TGTGCCAGCAGCTTATTATTGGGACTAGCGGGAGCTGGGGGCATTGAGCAGTTCTTC
CDR3aa: CASSLLLGLAGAGGIEQFF
v_gene: TRBV7-2
d_gene: TRBD2
j_gene: TRBJ2-1
abundance: many

CDR3nt: TGTGCCAGCAGTTCGTCTAGCGGGAGGGACACAGATACGCAGTATTTT
CDR3aa: CASSSSSGRDTDTQYF
v_gene: TRBV12-3/TRBV12-4
d_gene: TRBD2
j_gene: TRBJ2-3
abundance: .

CDR3nt: TGTGCCAGCAGTCGACAGGGAACGGGAGATACGCAGTATTTT
CDR3aa: CASSRQGTGDTQYF
v_gene: TRBV6-4
d_gene: TRBD1
j_gene: TRBJ2-3
abundance: few

CDR3nt: TGTGCCAGCAGGACATTAAGGAATAACACTGAAGCTTTCTTT
CDR3aa: CASRTLRNNTEAFF
v_gene: TRBV11-2
d_gene: .
j_gene: TRBJ1-1
abundance: few

CDR3nt: TGTGCCAGCAGCTTTCCTAGGACAGGCTCTAGCACAGATACGCAGTATTTT
CDR3aa: CASSFPRTGSSTDTQYF
v_gene: TRBV5-4
d_gene: TRBD1
j_gene: TRBJ2-3
abundance: .

CDR3nt: TGTGCCAGCAGCTTGCGGACAGCCGCCGGCTACGAGCAGTACTTC
CDR3aa: CASSLRTAAGYEQYF
v_gene: TRBV11-3
d_gene: .
j_gene: TRBJ2-7
abundance: .

CDR3nt: TGTGCCATCAGGGGGGACAGGGTGGTAGATGGCTACACCTTC
CDR3aa: CAIRGDRVVDGYTF
v_gene: TRBV10-3
d_gene: TRBD1
j_gene: TRBJ1-2
abundance: .

CDR3nt: TGTGCCAGCAGTCGCAAAACACCAGGACAGGGGCCCTGGGGCAATCAGCCCCAGCATTTT
CDR3aa: CASSRKTPGQGPWGNQPQHF
v_gene: TRBV6-1
d_gene: TRBD1
j_gene: TRBJ1-5
abundance: few

CDR3nt: TGCGCCAGCAGCTTGGAGGGTGGTAGATCACCCCTCCACTTT
CDR3aa: CASSLEGGRSPLHF
v_gene: TRBV5-1
d_gene: .
j_gene: TRBJ1-6
abundance: few

CDR3nt: TGTGCCAGCAGTTACCCGGCGGTATCAACTAATGAAAAACTGTTTTTT
CDR3aa: CASSYPAVSTNEKLFF
v_gene: TRBV6-6
d_gene: .
j_gene: TRBJ1-4
abundance: few

CDR3nt: TGTGCCAGCAGTCGTTCTAGGGGCTACGAGCAGTACTTC
CDR3aa: CASSRSRGYEQYF
v_gene: TRBV25-1
d_gene: .
j_gene: TRBJ2-7
abundance: .

CDR3nt: TGTGCCAGCAGTTTGGTACAGGGGGGAAACACCATATATTTT
CDR3aa: CASSLVQGGNTIYF
v_gene: TRBV12-3/TRBV12-4
d_gene: TRBD1
j_gene: TRBJ1-3
abundance: few

CDR3nt: TGTGCCAGCAGTTTTGGGTCCCTTGCAAATCAGCCCCAGCATTTT
CDR3aa: CASSFGSLANQPQHF
v_gene: TRBV12-3/TRBV12-4
d_gene: .
j_gene: TRBJ1-5
abundance: few

CDR3nt: TGTGCCAGCAGCCAACCAGGTTCACCCCTCCACTTT
CDR3aa: CASSQPGSPLHF
v_gene: TRBV7-6
d_gene: .
j_gene: TRBJ1-6
abundance: few

CDR3nt: TGTGCCAGCAGTCGAAATTTACAGGGTTACGAGCAGTACTTC
CDR3aa: CASSRNLQGYEQYF
v_gene: TRBV6-1
d_gene: .
j_gene: TRBJ2-7
abundance: .

CDR3nt: TGTGCCAGCATCATTCCCAGGACTAGCGGGTATGAGCAGTTCTTC
CDR3aa: CASIIPRTSGYEQFF
v_gene: TRBV9
d_gene: TRBD2
j_gene: TRBJ2-1
abundance: few

CDR3nt: TGTGCCAGCAGCCGACGAGCCCGTTATAGCAATCAGCCCCAGCATTTT
CDR3aa: CASSRRARYSNQPQHF
v_gene: TRBV14
d_gene: .
j_gene: TRBJ1-5
abundance: .

CDR3nt: TGTGCCAGCAGTTCACTAGCCAGCCTAGCCAAAAACATTCAGTACTTC
CDR3aa: CASSSLASLAKNIQYF
v_gene: TRBV27
d_gene: .
j_gene: TRBJ2-4
abundance: .

CDR3nt: TGTGCCATCAGGTCCATAGCGGGAGGGGGAAATGAGCAGTTCTTC
CDR3aa: CAIRSIAGGGNEQFF
v_gene: TRBV10-3
d_gene: TRBD2
j_gene: TRBJ2-1
abundance: .

CDR3nt: TGTGCCACCAGTGACCGTTCAGCGGGGGAGGGCATAGATACGCAGTATTTT
CDR3aa: CATSDRSAGEGIDTQYF
v_gene: TRBV24-1
d_gene: TRBD2
j_gene: TRBJ2-3
abundance: .

CDR3nt: TGTGCCAGCAGCTTGGCACAGTACCAAGAGACCCAGTACTTC
CDR3aa: CASSLAQYQETQYF
v_gene: TRBV7-8
d_gene: .
j_gene: TRBJ2-5
abundance: few

CDR3nt: TGTGCCACCAGTGCTGGCTTTGACAGGGGAATTGATGAAAAACTGTTTTTT
CDR3aa: CATSAGFDRGIDEKLFF
v_gene: TRBV24-1
d_gene: TRBD1
j_gene: TRBJ1-4
abundance: once

CDR3nt: TGTGCCAGCAGTGACTCTCGGGGAGCGGTAGATACGCAGTATTTT
CDR3aa: CASSDSRGAVDTQYF
v_gene: TRBV6-4
d_gene: .
j_gene: TRBJ2-3
abundance: .

CDR3nt: TGTGCCAGCAGTTACTCCTTCGGGTCTGTGGGTAACTATGGCTACACCTTC
CDR3aa: CASSYSFGSVGNYGYTF
v_gene: TRBV6-2/TRBV6-3
d_gene: .
j_gene: TRBJ1-2
abundance: .

CDR3nt: TGTGCCAGCAGAACCCGGGACAGGGCCCAAGAGACCCAGTACTTC
CDR3aa: CASRTRDRAQETQYF
v_gene: TRBV7-9
d_gene: TRBD1
j_gene: TRBJ2-5
abundance: .

CDR3nt: TGCAGCGTTGCGGCTAGCGGGATCCCCTACAATGAGCAGTTCTTC
CDR3aa: CSVAASGIPYNEQFF
v_gene: TRBV29-1
d_gene: TRBD2
j_gene: TRBJ2-1
abundance: .

CDR3nt: TGTGCCAGCAGTTTGGGGGACCCGAGCGATGAGCAGTTCTTC
CDR3aa: CASSLGDPSDEQFF
v_gene: TRBV6-2/TRBV6-3
d_gene: .
j_gene: TRBJ2-1
abundance: few

CDR3nt: TGTGCCAGCAGCCAAAATTCACTGAGCTCCTACAATGAGCAGTTCTTC
CDR3aa: CASSQNSLSSYNEQFF
v_gene: TRBV14
d_gene: .
j_gene: TRBJ2-1
abundance: few

CDR3nt: TGTGCCAGCAGACTGGGGATCGGATCGTACTACGAGCAGTACTTC
CDR3aa: CASRLGIGSYYEQYF
v_gene: TRBV28
d_gene: .
j_gene: TRBJ2-7
abundance: .

CDR3nt: TGTGCCAGCACGCAGGGCGTCTTCTACGAGCAGTACTTC
CDR3aa: CASTQGVFYEQYF
v_gene: TRBV2
d_gene: .
j_gene: TRBJ2-7
abundance: few

CDR3nt: TGCAGCGTTGAAGTAGTTGGGGGCTTTGACACTGAAGCTTTCTTT
CDR3aa: CSVEVVGGFDTEAFF
v_gene: TRBV29-1
d_gene: .
j_gene: TRBJ1-1
abundance: once

CDR3nt: TGTGCCAGCAGCCTCGGACAGGACAACACCGGGGAGCTGTTTTTT
CDR3aa: CASSLGQDNTGELFF
v_gene: TRBV7-3
d_gene: TRBD1
j_gene: TRBJ2-2
abundance: .

CDR3nt: TGTGCCAGCAAGGGCTGGGTGGCCACTGAAGCTTTCTTT
CDR3aa: CASKGWVATEAFF
v_gene: TRBV28
d_gene: .
j_gene: TRBJ1-1
abundance: .

CDR3nt: TGCGCCAGCAGCCAAGTGGGGCAGGGTAGTTCACCCCTCCACTTT
CDR3aa: CASSQVGQGSSPLHF
v_gene: TRBV4-1
d_gene: .
j_gene: TRBJ1-6
abundance: .

CDR3nt: TGTGCCAGCAGCTTAGTCTCGGGGGCAGGAGGATCTCAGCCCCAGCATTTT
CDR3aa: CASSLVSGAGGSQPQHF
v_gene: TRBV7-8
d_gene: .
j_gene: TRBJ1-5
abundance: few

CDR3nt: TGTGCCAGCAGTTTAAAGGCCACGAGTCAGCCCCAGCATTTT
CDR3aa: CASSLKATSQPQHF
v_gene: TRBV12-3/TRBV12-4
d_gene: .
j_gene: TRBJ1-5
abundance: once

CDR3nt: TGCAGCGTTGCGCAGTCAGCGGGGGCTTACAATGAGCAGTTCTTC
CDR3aa: CSVAQSAGAYNEQFF
v_gene: TRBV29-1
d_gene: TRBD2
j_gene: TRBJ2-1
abundance: .

CDR3nt: TGCAGTGCCCCCGGACAGGGGGCGTACATGGGTTATGGCTACACCTTC
CDR3aa: CSAPGQGAYMGYGYTF
v_gene: TRBV20-1
d_gene: TRBD1
j_gene: TRBJ1-2
abundance: .

CDR3nt: TGCGCCAGCAGCTTGGACGGCGGGGGAGGTGCAGATACGCAGTATTTT
CDR3aa: CASSLDGGGGADTQYF
v_gene: TRBV5-1
d_gene: TRBD2
j_gene: TRBJ2-3
abundance: few

CDR3nt: TGCAGTGCTGGTGGGGAGGTTGGGCAGTTCTTC
CDR3aa: CSAGGEVGQFF
v_gene: TRBV20-1
d_gene: .
j_gene: TRBJ2-1
abundance: many

CDR3nt: TGTGCCAGCAGCTTTTCGTCGCTTGGGTCTGAAAAACTGTTTTTT
CDR3aa: CASSFSSLGSEKLFF
v_gene: TRBV7-2
d_gene: .
j_gene: TRBJ1-4
abundance: many

CDR3nt: TGTGCCAGCAGTCAGACAGTCGTCGAGCAGTACTTC
CDR3aa: CASSQTVVEQYF
v_gene: TRBV6-6
d_gene: .
j_gene: TRBJ2-7
abundance: few

CDR3nt: TGTGCCAGCAGCTCCCTTTTACAGGGAACCGGGGAGCTGTTTTTT
CDR3aa: CASSSLLQGTGELFF
v_gene: TRBV7-2
d_gene: .
j_gene: TRBJ2-2
abundance: many

CDR3nt: TGTGCCAGCAGTAGACTAGCGGGAAGGTACGAGCAGTACTTC
CDR3aa: CASSRLAGRYEQYF
v_gene: TRBV12-3/TRBV12-4
d_gene: TRBD2
j_gene: TRBJ2-7
abundance: .

CDR3nt: TGTGCCAGCAGTGACTTGGGCGCCGAGGAAAGCACCATATATTTT
CDR3aa: CASSDLGAEESTIYF
v_gene: TRBV25-1
d_gene: .
j_gene: TRBJ1-3
abundance: few

CDR3nt: TGCAGCGTTGAAGACACAGTGCATAACTATGGCTACACCTTC
CDR3aa: CSVEDTVHNYGYTF
v_gene: TRBV29-1
d_gene: .
j_gene: TRBJ1-2
abundance: few

CDR3nt: TGTGCCAGCAGCCCTATGGCGGTCACTGAAGCTTTCTTT
CDR3aa: CASSPMAVTEAFF
v_gene: TRBV7-9
d_gene: .
j_gene: TRBJ1-1
abundance: .

CDR3nt: TGTGCCAGCAGCCCGTGGGGAGGGAGCACAGATACGCAGTATTTT
CDR3aa: CASSPWGGSTDTQYF
v_gene: TRBV11-2
d_gene: TRBD2
j_gene: TRBJ2-3
abundance: few

CDR3nt: TGTTCCAGCACCCACAACCCGATTCTCTATTGCTACACCTTC
CDR3aa: CSSTHNPILYCYTF
v_gene: TRBV7-2
d_gene: .
j_gene: TRBJ1-2
abundance: .

CDR3nt: TGTGCCAGCAGCTTAGGAGGAAAGGGGTCGGGAGGCTACACCTTC
CDR3aa: CASSLGGKGSGGYTF
v_gene: TRBV7-8
d_gene: .
j_gene: TRBJ1-2
abundance: few